Presented here are 22 T cell receptor beta chains from one specimen sequenced in a study of T cells in Graves' hyperthyroidism and ophthalmopathy. It was RNA transcripts that yielded the amplified TCR beta CDR3 regions. HTBI primers were used for first-round RT-PCR of the TCR CDR3. One entry per CDR3 protein results from TCRdb running MiXCR on the multiplex PCR reads. The repertoire consists of under 700,000 distinct CDR3 sequences, with about a sixth occurring once and the leading ten covering roughly 18%. The material sequenced was blood. All receptors come from a woman aged 18-29 years with Graves' hyperthyroidism.

The J gene is TRBJ1-6, the V gene TRBV20-1, with D perhaps TRBD1 (5 bases). Trimming stripped 6 bases from V and 10 bases from J, with 16 bases between. This CDR3 is 13 amino acids long. CDR1 is DFQATT, CDR2 SNEGSKA, per germline (reference sequence). CDR3 bases: TGCAGTGCCAATTTCGTCGGGACCTCACCCCTCCACTTT. Its protein product is CSANFVGTSPLHF.

This clonotype has more than one count but fewer than ten. V and J are TRBV6-2 or TRBV6-3 and TRBJ2-5; 9 positions match TRBD2. CDR3 length: 14 residues. Germline V gene data show CDR1 as MNHEY and CDR2 as SVGEGT. The junction had 7 bases not matched to a gene; V was cut back by 6 bases and J by 5 bases. The DNA of the CDR3 is TGTGCCAGCAGGTCTAGCGGGGTTGGGGAGACCCAGTACTTC. The encoded protein is CASRSSGVGETQYF.

In this sample, this clonotype turned up many times. The chain has TRBV7-8 and TRBJ2-7; 10 bases line up with TRBD1. Germline loops: CDR1 SGHVS, CDR2 FQNEAQ. The CDR3 consists of 14 residues. Trimming cost V 5 bases and J 7 bases; bases outside gene matches: 8. The CDR3 DNA reads as TGTGCCAGCAGCGGGAGACAGGGGGCTGGAGAGCAGTACTTC. Translation: CASSGRQGAGEQYF.

This clonotype was observed many times. The CDR3 sequence is CASSPAGTGANTQYF. DNA for the CDR3: TGTGCCAGCAGCCCGGCGGGGACAGGGGCCAATACGCAGTATTTT. The rearrangement links TRBV7-9 to TRBJ2-3; TRBD1 aligns across 10 bases. The CDR3 runs 15 residues. After removal of 5 bases from V and 7 bases from J, the junction contained 9 bases not matched to a gene. The germline V gene encodes CDR1 SEHNR and CDR2 FQNEAQ (reference sequence).

This clonotype was seen repeatedly, ten times or more. The chain employs TRBV7-9 and TRBJ2-7, with 7 positions matching TRBD1. The CDR3 spans 15 residues. Germline V gene lookup returns CDR1 SEHNR and CDR2 FQNEAQ (reference sequence). J lost 0 bases, V lost 6 bases, and 8 bases had no gene match. CDR3 in DNA: TGTGCCAGCAGTAAGGCTGGGACAGTCTCCTACGAGCAGTACTTC. It codes for CASSKAGTVSYEQYF. Using reference TRBV7-9 and TRBJ2-7 for the parts outside the CDR3, the full variable domain is DTGVSQNPRHKITKRGQNVTFRCDPISEHNRLYWYRQTLGQGPEFLTYFQNEAQLEKSRLLSDRFSAERPKGSFSTLEIQRTEQGDSAMYLCASSKAGTVSYEQYFGPGTRLTVT.

This clonotype has at least ten counts. The V call is TRBV6-2 or TRBV6-3, the J call TRBJ2-3; D is perhaps TRBD2 (5 bases). The V and J ends lost 4 bases and 2 bases respectively, with 7 bases between them. Germline CDR1 is MNHEY and CDR2 is SVGEGT. CDR3 length: 13 amino acids. Here the CDR3 DNA reads TGTGCCAGCAGTTCCGGGGACACAGATACGCAGTATTTT. It is translated as CASSSGDTDTQYF.

This chain connects TRBV12-3 or TRBV12-4 to TRBJ1-5, with 7 bases lining up with TRBD1. The CDR3 runs to 14 residues. J lost 11 bases, V lost 6 bases, and 13 bases had no gene match. The DNA of the CDR3 is TGTGCCAGCAGCCAGACAGGGCCCCACACAGCCCAGCATTTT. It codes for CASSQTGPHTAQHF.

This clonotype was seen repeatedly, ten times or more. V usage is TRBV7-9 and J usage is TRBJ2-3, with 12 bases that match TRBD2. Per germline, CDR1 SEHNR and CDR2 FQNEAQ (reference sequence). V was clipped by 5 bases and J by 7 bases; unmatched bases: 10. The CDR3 extends over 16 amino acids. CDR3 in DNA: TGTGCCAGCAGCCCTCGACTAGCGGGGGATCTTTATACGCAGTATTTT. Its translation: CASSPRLAGDLYTQYF.

This clonotype has a count of ten or more. The gene calls are TRBV3-1 and TRBJ2-3, with unresolved D. Germline values: CDR1 LGHDT, CDR2 YNNKEL (reference sequence). The CDR3 runs to 13 residues. V lost 0 bases to trimming and J lost 4 bases, with 5 bases between them. The CDR3 nucleotides read TGTGCCAGCAGCCAAGAGTACGCAGATACGCAGTATTTT. Translation: CASSQEYADTQYF.

The sample holds a few counts of this clonotype. This chain links TRBV28 with TRBJ1-3, with a possible D match to TRBD1 (6 bases). The CDR3 is 15 amino acids. Germline CDR1 and CDR2: MDHEN and SYDVKM. The V gene lost 5 bases and the J gene lost 4 bases, with 15 bases spanning the gap. The CDR3 nucleotides are TGTGCCAGCAGTCAAGTAGGGGGGGCAGGAAACACCATATATTTT. Amino acid sequence: CASSQVGGAGNTIYF.

This clonotype was seen more than once but under ten times. The genes are TRBV14 and TRBJ2-5, with D perhaps given as TRBD1 or TRBD2 (5 bases each). The germline CDR1 and CDR2 sequences are SGHDN and FVKESK. V lost 2 bases to trimming and J lost 7 bases, with 11 bases between them. The CDR3 consists of 13 residues. The chain's CDR3 is CASSQPVGGTQYF. DNA for the CDR3: TGTGCCAGCAGCCAACCAGTTGGGGGGACCCAGTACTTC.

As to this clonotype: This clone may be a read error of a much larger clone one base away. The genes are TRBV28 and TRBJ2-3; no definite D call. The CDR3 runs to 13 residues. In germline, CDR1 is MDHEN, CDR2 SYDVKM. The CDR3 DNA is TGTGCCTGCAGTCCCCCAGTGACAGATACGCAGTATTTT. The encoded protein is CACSPPVTDTQYF.

This clonotype occurred many times. This chain uses TRBV12-3 or TRBV12-4 with TRBJ1-1; TRBD1 might be the D (5 bases). CDR3 size: 13 residues. Between the trimmed V and J ends, which lost 6 bases and 5 bases, there was a span of 13 bases. CDR3 nucleotides: TGTGCCAGCAGCCCAATCCGGGGGACTGAAGCTTTCTTT. This sequence encodes CASSPIRGTEAFF.

The V and J genes are TRBV4-2 and TRBJ1-4; perhaps TRBD1 as D (5 bases). The CDR3 length is 17 residues. Trimming removed 0 bases from V and 1 base from J, with 12 bases in between. Germline V gives CDR1 LGHNA, CDR2 YNFKEQ. CDR3 region: CASSQDPPGLTNEKLFF. For the CDR3, the DNA is TGTGCCAGCAGCCAAGATCCGCCAGGGCTAACTAATGAAAAACTGTTTTTT.

This clonotype was recorded at least ten times. J is TRBJ1-1 and V is TRBV6-1, with D tentatively TRBD1 (6 bases). Trimming shortened V by 2 bases and J by 1 base, and 11 bases separated the two germline ends. The CDR3 sequence is 15 residues long. Germline CDR1 and CDR2: MNHNS and SASEGT. The CDR3 loop reads CASSEWGLGNTEAFF. DNA of the CDR3: TGTGCCAGCAGTGAATGGGGGCTGGGGAACACTGAAGCTTTCTTT.

This clonotype was counted at least ten times. The rearrangement uses TRBV2 and TRBJ2-7; TRBD2 aligns across 7 bases. The CDR3 sequence is 15 residues long. Germline-derived CDR1 and CDR2 are SNHLY and FYNNEI. The CDR3 here is CGQGAGVPPTYEQYF. The CDR3 DNA sequence: TGTGGGCAGGGCGCGGGAGTACCCCCAACCTACGAGCAGTACTTC.

This clonotype occurred many times. The chain has TRBV13 and TRBJ2-3; unclear D gene. The CDR3 contains 13 residues. Germline V gene lookup returns CDR1 PRHDT and CDR2 FYEKMQ (reference sequence). V lost 5 bases and J lost 1, with 7 bases in between. The CDR3 loop reads CASSDLGTDTQYF. The CDR3 DNA follows: TGTGCCAGCAGCGACTTAGGCACAGATACGCAGTATTTT.

This clonotype was detected only a few times. The rearrangement links TRBV7-9 to TRBJ1-4; TRBD1 aligns across 7 bases. There are 12 residues in the CDR3. CDR1 is SEHNR, CDR2 FQNEAQ, per germline (reference sequence). Trimming at V came to 1 base and at J to 13 bases, leaving 3 bases not matched to a gene. The CDR3: CASSLGTGLLFF. CDR3 in DNA: TGTGCCAGCAGCTTAGGGACAGGACTACTGTTTTTT.

This clonotype was seen repeatedly, ten times or more. The V and J genes are TRBV20-1 and TRBJ2-7; tentative D call: TRBD1 (5 bases). Trimming stripped 3 bases from V and 6 bases from J, with 9 bases between. Germline V gene sequence: CDR1 DFQATT, CDR2 SNEGSKA (reference sequence). The CDR3 covers 11 residues. The CDR3 region is CSASKGREQYF. CDR3 DNA: TGCAGTGCTAGTAAGGGGCGCGAGCAGTACTTC.

This clonotype showed up just a few times. The CDR3 DNA is TGTGCCAGTTTACTAGCGGGAGTTCCGGATACGCAGTATTTT. It is translated as CASLLAGVPDTQYF. The V call is TRBV13, the J call TRBJ2-3, with 11 nucleotides matching TRBD2. The V gene end was trimmed by 9 bases and the J gene end by 6 bases; junction bases not matched to a gene: 8. From germline, CDR1 is PRHDT and CDR2 FYEKMQ (reference sequence). The CDR3 has 14 residues.

This clonotype was seen a few times. A read error may be the cause here, since a much bigger clone is one base away. The V call is TRBV7-2, the J call TRBJ2-1, with D tentatively TRBD2 (6 bases). This CDR3 has 15 residues. CDR1 and CDR2 (germline): SGHTA, FQGNSA. The chain's CDR3 is CASSIAAGSYNEQFF. For the CDR3, the DNA is TGTGCCAGCAGCATAGCAGCGGGCTCCTACAATGAGCAGTTCTTC.

This clonotype showed up many times. This chain uses TRBV20-1 with TRBJ2-7; D could derive from TRBD1 or TRBD2 (5 bases each). The CDR3 spans 13 residues. CDR1 is DFQATT and CDR2 is SNEGSKA in the germline V gene (reference sequence). The germline V and J ends were trimmed by 7 bases and 0 bases, with 13 bases remaining between them. DNA of the CDR3: TGCAGTGGAGAGGGGCAGAACTCCTACGAGCAGTACTTC. This translates into CSGEGQNSYEQYF.